The 8 T cell receptor beta chains reported below all come from one sample, sequenced in a study of OX40 agonist ivuxolimab in advanced cancers. TCRdb's table, derived via immunoSEQ multiplex PCR, lists solely in-frame clones and lacks some. The table includes around 67,000 clones, 70% to 90% detected once. The sequencing here drew on CD4+ or CD8+ T cells sorted from blood, taken in a trial of the OX40 agonist ivuxolimab. The source is an adult with an advanced solid tumor such as melanoma, head and neck, liver or kidney cancer.

V and J are TRBV7-9 and TRBJ1-2; 8 bases line up with TRBD1. J lost 8 bases, V lost 6 bases, and 11 bases had no gene match. Per germline, CDR1 SEHNR and CDR2 FQNEAQ (reference sequence). This CDR3 spans 14 amino acids. For the CDR3, the DNA is TGTGCCAGCAGTCTAGGACAGGGTTCGACGGGCTACACCTTC. This codes for CASSLGQGSTGYTF.

This sequence joins TRBV6-1 and TRBJ2-3; 9 positions match TRBD1. Losses at the gene ends were 6 bases for V and 3 bases for J; bases not matched to a gene: 4. CDR3 length: 14 amino acids. Germline-derived CDR1 and CDR2 are MNHNS and SASEGT. The CDR3 nucleotides read TGTGCCAGCAGACCGACAGGGGGAACAGATACGCAGTATTTT. Its translation: CASRPTGGTDTQYF.

V usage is TRBV27 and J usage is TRBJ1-5, with a weak D call TRBD1 (6 bases). This CDR3 is built from 16 residues. With 0 bases removed from V and 11 bases from J, the gap between germline ends came to 20 bases. The germline gives CDR1 MNHEY, CDR2 SMNVEV (reference sequence). The CDR3, as DNA: TGTGCCAGCAGTTTATCGACAGGCGGGGTTGGGGAAGCCCAGCATTTT. This codes for CASSLSTGGVGEAQHF.

CDR3 nucleotides: TGTGCCAGCAGGGATCTCTACGAGCAGTACTTC. Protein product: CASRDLYEQYF. The chain uses TRBV2 and TRBJ2-7; D is unclear. The ends were cut back, 6 bases at V and 3 bases at J, with 6 bases in the middle. The CDR3 is 11 residues long. The germline CDR1 and CDR2 sequences are SNHLY and FYNNEI.

In this sample, this clone turned up once. The chain uses TRBV27 and TRBJ2-3; 9 bases are shared with TRBD1. Losses at the gene ends were 2 bases for V and 1 base for J; bases not matched to a gene: 1. The CDR3 length is 15 residues. Germline V gene sequence: CDR1 MNHEY, CDR2 SMNVEV (reference sequence). This chain's CDR3 is CASSLRDRGTDTQYF. The CDR3 bases are TGTGCCAGCAGTTTAAGGGACAGGGGCACAGATACGCAGTATTTT.

This chain links TRBV6-1 with TRBJ2-1; D uncertain. Germline V gene sequence: CDR1 MNHNS, CDR2 SASEGT. CDR3 size: 11 residues. V lost 1 base and J lost 12, with 7 bases in between. CDR3 in amino acids: CASSEGARQFF. The DNA of the CDR3 is TGTGCCAGCAGTGAAGGGGCGAGGCAGTTCTTC.

The chain couples TRBV30 to TRBJ1-3; D might be TRBD1 (5 bases). With 8 bases removed from V and 4 bases from J, the gap between germline ends came to 15 bases. Germline V CDR1 and CDR2: GTSNPN, SVGIG (reference sequence). The CDR3 extends over 13 amino acids. The DNA of the CDR3 is TGTGCCGCACGACGGGGGTCCGGAAACACCATATATTTT. Protein product: CAARRGSGNTIYF.

The chain has TRBV2 and TRBJ1-4, with 7 bases aligning to TRBD1. V trimming: 7 bases; J trimming: 7 bases; junction bases outside the gene matches: 9. The germline CDR1 and CDR2 sequences are SNHLY and FYNNEI. The CDR3 length is 14 residues. This CDR3 is CASNLRDSLEKLFF. The CDR3, as DNA: TGTGCCAGCAATCTCCGGGACAGCCTTGAAAAACTGTTTTTT.